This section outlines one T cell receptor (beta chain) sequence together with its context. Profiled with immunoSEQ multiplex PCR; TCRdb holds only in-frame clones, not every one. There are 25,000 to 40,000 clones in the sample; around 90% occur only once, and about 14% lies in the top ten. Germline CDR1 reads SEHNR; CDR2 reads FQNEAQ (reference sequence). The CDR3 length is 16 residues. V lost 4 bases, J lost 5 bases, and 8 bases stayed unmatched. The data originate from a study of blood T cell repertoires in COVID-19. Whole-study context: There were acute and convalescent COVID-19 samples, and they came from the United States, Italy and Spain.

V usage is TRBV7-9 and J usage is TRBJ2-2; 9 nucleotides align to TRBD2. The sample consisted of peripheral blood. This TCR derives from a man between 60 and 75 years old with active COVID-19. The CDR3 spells CASSSGSGGLTGELFF. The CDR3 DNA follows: TGTGCCAGCAGCTCCGGTAGCGGGGGATTGACCGGGGAGCTGTTTTTT.